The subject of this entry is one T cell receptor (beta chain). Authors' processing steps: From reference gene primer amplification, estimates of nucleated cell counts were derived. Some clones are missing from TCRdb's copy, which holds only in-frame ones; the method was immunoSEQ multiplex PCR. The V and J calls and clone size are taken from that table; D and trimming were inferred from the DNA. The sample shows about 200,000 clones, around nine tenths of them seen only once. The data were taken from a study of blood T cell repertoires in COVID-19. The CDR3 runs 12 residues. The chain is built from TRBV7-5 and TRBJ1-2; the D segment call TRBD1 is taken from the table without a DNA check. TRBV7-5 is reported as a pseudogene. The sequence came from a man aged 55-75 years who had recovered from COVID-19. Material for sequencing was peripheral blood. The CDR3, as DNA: TGTGTCAGAAGCGGGGCCGGCTATGGCTACACCTTC. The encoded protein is CVRSGAGYGYTF.